The present entry profiles one T cell receptor beta chain with its context. The record originates from a study of blood T cell repertoires in COVID-19. Turning to the study itself: Sites in the United States, Italy and Spain provided acute and convalescent COVID-19 samples.

The CDR3 totals 18 residues. The J segment lost 3 bases and the V segment lost 0 bases, leaving 11 bases of the junction unmatched. CDR1 is LNHNV, CDR2 YYDKDF, per germline (reference sequence). Authors' processing steps: Nucleated cell number was recorded as an estimate derived from reference gene primer amplification. The data were produced by immunoSEQ multiplex PCR, yet TCRdb's version contains in-frame clones alone and is incomplete. The V and J calls and clone size were taken over from that table, and D and trimming were inferred from the DNA. The sample lists about 150,000 clones, around nine tenths seen once, with about 2.3% in the top ten.

This sequence originates from a human donor in a cohort sampled during active COVID-19. Sequencing was done on a sample of peripheral blood. The V call is TRBV15, the J call TRBJ2-7, with TRBD2 matching 10 bases. The CDR3 protein is CATSRDDYGLAVDYEQYF. DNA of the CDR3: TGTGCCACCAGCAGAGATGACTACGGACTAGCGGTCGACTACGAGCAGTACTTC. Together with reference TRBV15 and TRBJ2-7, the CDR3 gives the full variable domain: DAMVIQNPRYQVTQFGKPVTLSCSQTLNHNVMYWYQQKSSQAPKLLFHYYDKDFNNEADTPDNFQSRRPNTSFCFLDIRSPGLGDTAMYLCATSRDDYGLAVDYEQYFGPGTRLTVT.